What follows is one TCR beta chain and its context. PCR was performed a second time for roughly 7 to 11 cycles using a sample-barcoded 5' primer and a J-beta primer mix. TCRdb analysed the 5' RACE reads with MiXCR anew, one entry per CDR3 protein. The sample lists 1.5 million or so distinct CDR3 sequences, 35% to 45% occurring once. This entry belongs to a study of blood T cells in healthy people across ages. Healthy Caucasian individuals from Russia aged roughly 6 to 95 served as donors. Drawn from each donor were 8.5 to 10 milliliters of peripheral blood. No fewer than 6 million PBMCs went into each sample. Each sample provided at least 5 micrograms of extracted total RNA. The clonotype was recovered from a woman between 18 and 30 years old in good health. The sequenced sample was blood.

The CDR3, as DNA: TGTGCCGACGGGGACCGAGGAAAACAGCCCCAGCATTTT. It yields the protein CADGDRGKQPQHF. V and J are TRBV2 and TRBJ1-5; TRBD1 might be the D (5 bases). CDR1 and CDR2 from the germline V gene are SNHLY and FYNNEI. V lost 11 bases to trimming and J lost 7 bases, with 18 bases between them. The CDR3 runs 13 residues.